The rows below give T cell receptor beta chains drawn from one sample of a study of T cells after yellow fever vaccination. A single record per CDR3 protein comes from TCRdb applying MiXCR to the 5' RACE reads. The sample lists approximately 550,000 distinct CDR3 sequences, 19% occurring once. The sample was PBMCs, taken 15 days after the yellow fever booster vaccination. Source of these receptors: a man younger than 45 who received the YFV17D yellow fever vaccine. CDR3s include the opening cysteine and the closing phenylalanine or tryptophan. A D gene is named only where the DNA matches it firmly. Clone size is stated in some rows and not others, as once, few, many or a class when expanded.

clone_size	v_call	j_call	d_call	cdr3_nt	cdr3_aa
NA	TRBV12-3/TRBV12-4	TRBJ2-2	TRBD2	TGTGCCAGCACCACGACTCAAGGACTAGCGGGAGGGCCAAACACCGGGGAGCTGTTTTTT	CASTTTQGLAGGPNTGELFF
few	TRBV20-1	TRBJ1-4	NA	TGCAGTGCTACCGCGTTTGGGAAAACTAATGAAAAACTGTTTTTT	CSATAFGKTNEKLFF
NA	TRBV20-1	TRBJ2-2	TRBD2	TGCAGTGCTAGAGACGCCGGGACTAGCGGAGTCGGGGAGCTGTTTTTT	CSARDAGTSGVGELFF
few	TRBV28	TRBJ1-2	NA	TGTGCCAGCAGTCACGACAGTAGTGGCTACACCTTC	CASSHDSSGYTF
few	TRBV12-3/TRBV12-4	TRBJ1-1	NA	TGTGCCAGCAGGCGGGGTTCTGAAGCTTTCTTT	CASRRGSEAFF
NA	TRBV10-3	TRBJ2-7	TRBD2	TGTGCCATCAGTTTGACTAGCGGAGCGTCCTACGAGCAGTACTTC	CAISLTSGASYEQYF
NA	TRBV6-1	TRBJ2-7	NA	TGTGCCAGCGCAGGGCAAGCAGGGTACGAGCAGTACTTC	CASAGQAGYEQYF
few	TRBV7-9	TRBJ2-1	TRBD2	TGTGCCAGCAGCCCGTTTAGCGCTAGCGGGAGTGGCAATGAGCAGTTCTTC	CASSPFSASGSGNEQFF
few	TRBV18	TRBJ2-5	TRBD1	TGTGCCAGCTCACCCCCGGACAGGCGCGAGACCCAGTACTTC	CASSPPDRRETQYF
few	TRBV7-3	TRBJ2-3	NA	TGTGCCAGCAGCGAAAAGGGGGGTTTCCCTAGCACAGATACGCAGTATTTT	CASSEKGGFPSTDTQYF
NA	TRBV7-2	TRBJ2-4	NA	TGTGCCAGCAGCCCACGGACAGCCCTAGCCAAAAACATTCAGTACTTC	CASSPRTALAKNIQYF
NA	TRBV14	TRBJ2-1	TRBD2	TGTGCCAGCAGTAAGAGCCTGGGAGGGTTTGAGCAGTTCTTC	CASSKSLGGFEQFF
NA	TRBV7-9	TRBJ2-1	NA	NA	CASSFWGQGNNEQCF
NA	TRBV28	TRBJ2-1	NA	TGTGCCAGCGTTCAGGACATAGAGCAGTTCTTC	CASVQDIEQFF
NA	TRBV20-1	TRBJ2-3	NA	TGCAGTGGTGTGTGGGGCACAGATACGCAGTATTTT	CSGVWGTDTQYF
NA	TRBV7-9	TRBJ2-5	NA	TGTGCCAGCAGCTCAGGGTTAAAGACCCAGTACTTC	CASSSGLKTQYF
few	TRBV6-2/TRBV6-3	TRBJ2-7	TRBD2	TGTGCCAGCAGCCAATTTGTCGCGGGAGAAATCGGGCAGTACTTC	CASSQFVAGEIGQYF
few	TRBV7-8	TRBJ2-7	NA	TGTGCCAGCAGCTACCGGGCCCCACTTTACGAGCAGTACTTC	CASSYRAPLYEQYF
few	TRBV20-1	TRBJ2-7	NA	TGCAGTGCTGGCGAGGGAGGCCCCGGGCAGTACTTC	CSAGEGGPGQYF
NA	TRBV4-3	TRBJ1-2	NA	TGCGCCAGCAGCCTTGGGCCGGGGGGCGCACAAGGCTACACCTTC	CASSLGPGGAQGYTF
NA	TRBV6-1	TRBJ2-1	NA	TGTGCCAGCAGGACTAGAGGGTTGAATGAGCAGTTCTTC	CASRTRGLNEQFF
few	TRBV5-1	TRBJ2-5	NA	TGCGCCAGCAGGGTCAGGACCTCTCAAGAGACCCAGTACTTC	CASRVRTSQETQYF
NA	TRBV9	TRBJ2-1	TRBD2	TGTGCCAGCAGCGTAGCCGGGACTAGCCTCCACAATGAGCAGTTCTTC	CASSVAGTSLHNEQFF
few	TRBV20-1	TRBJ2-1	NA	TGCAGTGCTACCGACTCCCACCGGGACCTCAATGAGCAGTTCTTC	CSATDSHRDLNEQFF